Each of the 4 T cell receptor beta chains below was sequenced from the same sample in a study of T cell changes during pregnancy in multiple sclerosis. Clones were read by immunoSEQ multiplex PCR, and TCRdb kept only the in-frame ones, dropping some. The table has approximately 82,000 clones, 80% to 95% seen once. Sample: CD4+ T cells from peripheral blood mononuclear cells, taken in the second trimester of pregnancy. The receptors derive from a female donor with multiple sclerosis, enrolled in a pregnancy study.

CDR3 region: CASSPGQFISYEQYF. DNA of the CDR3: TGTGCCAGCTCACCGGGACAGTTCATCTCCTACGAGCAGTACTTC. The chain carries TRBV18 and TRBJ2-7; TRBD1 agrees at 7 bases. Trimming cost V 3 bases and J 0 bases; bases outside gene matches: 5. CDR3 length equals 15 residues. The germline CDR1 and CDR2 sequences are KGHSH and LQKENI.

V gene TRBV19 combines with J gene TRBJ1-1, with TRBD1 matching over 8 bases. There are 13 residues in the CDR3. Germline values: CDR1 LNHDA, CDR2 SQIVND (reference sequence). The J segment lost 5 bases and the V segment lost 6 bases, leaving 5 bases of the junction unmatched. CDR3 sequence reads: CASSSQGATEAFF. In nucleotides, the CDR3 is TGTGCCAGTAGCTCCCAGGGGGCGACTGAAGCTTTCTTT. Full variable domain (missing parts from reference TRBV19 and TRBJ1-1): DGGITQSPKYLFRKEGQNVTLSCEQNLNHDAMYWYRQDPGQGLRLIYYSQIVNDFQKGDIAEGYSVSREKKESFPLTVTSAQKNPTAFYLCASSSQGATEAFFGQGTRLTVV.

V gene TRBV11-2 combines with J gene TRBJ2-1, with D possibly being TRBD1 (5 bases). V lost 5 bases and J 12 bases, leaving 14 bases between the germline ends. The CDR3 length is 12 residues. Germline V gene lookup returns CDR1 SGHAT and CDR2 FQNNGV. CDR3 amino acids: CASSPHQGAQFF. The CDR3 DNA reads TGTGCCAGCAGCCCTCACCAGGGTGCGCAGTTCTTC.

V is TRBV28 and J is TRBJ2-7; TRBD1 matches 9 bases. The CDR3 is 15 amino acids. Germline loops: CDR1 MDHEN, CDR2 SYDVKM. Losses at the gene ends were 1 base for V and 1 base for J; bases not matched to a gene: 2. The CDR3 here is CASSLSGQGSYEQYF. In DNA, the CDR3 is TGTGCCAGCAGTTTATCGGGACAGGGATCCTACGAGCAGTACTTC.